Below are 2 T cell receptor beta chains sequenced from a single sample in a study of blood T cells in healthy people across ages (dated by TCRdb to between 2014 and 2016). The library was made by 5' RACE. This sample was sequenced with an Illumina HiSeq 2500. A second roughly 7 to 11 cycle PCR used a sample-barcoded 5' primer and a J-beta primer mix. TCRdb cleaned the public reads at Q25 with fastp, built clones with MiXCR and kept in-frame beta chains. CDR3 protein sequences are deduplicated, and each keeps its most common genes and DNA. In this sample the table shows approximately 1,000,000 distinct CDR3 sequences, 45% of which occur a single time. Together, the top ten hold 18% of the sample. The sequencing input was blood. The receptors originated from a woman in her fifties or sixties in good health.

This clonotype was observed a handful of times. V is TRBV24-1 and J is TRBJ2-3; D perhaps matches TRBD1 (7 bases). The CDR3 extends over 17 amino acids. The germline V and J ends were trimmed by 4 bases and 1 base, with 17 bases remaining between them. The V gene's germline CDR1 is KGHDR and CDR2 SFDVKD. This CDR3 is CATSEGQGGLRTDTQYF. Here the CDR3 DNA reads TGTGCCACCAGTGAGGGGCAGGGGGGATTGCGCACAGATACGCAGTATTTT.

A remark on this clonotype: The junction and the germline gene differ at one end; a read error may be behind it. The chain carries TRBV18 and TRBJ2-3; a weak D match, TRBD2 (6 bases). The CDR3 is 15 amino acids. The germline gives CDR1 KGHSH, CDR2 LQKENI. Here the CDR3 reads CASSPLALGIDTQYF. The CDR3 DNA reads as TGCGCCAGCTCACCCCTAGCGCTGGGGATAGATACGCAGTATTTT.